This paragraph reports one T cell receptor (beta chain). This clone turned up a few times. Its recognized antigen is unknown. No clone much larger than this one lies a single base away; base qualities are absent. The data originate from a study of cytomegalovirus exposure and HLA in healthy donors (dated by TCRdb to 2016 to 2017). With respect to the entire study: An earlier analysis of fewer than 750 of the donors reported around 280 Gb of sequence data and around 110 million unique TCR beta sequences obtained from about 179 million T cells. On average, roughly 250,000 unique TCR beta nucleotide sequences were sequenced per donor among a few hundred genotyped donors of the cohort, with 15% to 20% of those sequences being non-productive. The aim of the study was to test whether cataloging public T cell receptors could identify signatures of past pathogen exposure. The number of donors typed differed by locus, with 629-630 for A, B, C, DRB1 and DQB1, 522 for DQA1, 606 for DPA1, and about 450 for DPB1. A later genetic analysis took genome-wide SNP genotypes for about three fifths of the roughly 700 donors and used that subset as a discovery cohort. Rather than using new phenotypic data, the later analysis identified candidate immune exposures from TCR beta sequences and from how often those sequences occurred across donors. To study patterns of TCR occurrence, a later analysis re-analyzed previously published TCR beta repertoires from more than 550 donors and added high-resolution HLA genotyping. Besides the first cohort of more than 650 subjects, a separate validation cohort made up of roughly 120 different subjects was used. The genetic ancestry cluster associated with self-reported Caucasian donors included about 81% of the 350 to 500 genotyped donors. Class I and class II HLA loci were covered by the typing at four-digit resolution. To predict cytomegalovirus infection status, the study brought together high-throughput TCR immunosequencing, statistical association of individual TCRs with disease status, and machine learning. Using immunosequencing, the study profiled T cell repertoires from 500 to 800 subjects and related those repertoires to cytomegalovirus serostatus. Donor age, sex, ethnicity and CMV serostatus were compiled together with the repertoire data. To decide whether each TCR beta V gene segment behaved as functional or pseudogenic, an earlier analysis of some 570 of the donors relied on high-throughput TCR beta sequencing. About 280 gigabases of sequencing data and around 80 million unique TCR sequences made up an early release that covered 640 HLA-typed donors. All discovery cohort repertoires had been generated using a single sequencing platform. Four or five DR-DQ haplotypes were handled as single units for association and clustering, since linkage in the cohort was strong. Study-wide findings and limitations: In the study, 164 TCR beta chains were listed as associated with cytomegalovirus. CMV serostatus was the only immune exposure information available for the cohort. The presence/absence analyses assumed that sequencing depth was roughly uniform across donors, and that assumption may not be true. In vitro tests confirmed that a few of the cytomegalovirus-associated TCR beta chains recognize cytomegalovirus antigens. A further reported finding was that TCR beta sequences accurately predicted the HLA-A and HLA-B alleles for most subjects in the first cohort. The sequencing pipeline was judged likely to have produced a cluster of highly shared sequence variants as a technical artifact. According to a later analysis, TCR association rates differed among HLA loci, with DRB1 alleles showing the most associated TCRs and HLA-C alleles showing the fewest. In a later analysis, most CMV-associated TCR beta chains were found to appear HLA-restricted, with HLA associations seemingly driven largely by CMV exposure. In a later genetic analysis, fewer N-insertions in productive TCRs were reported among donors in an Asian-associated ancestry cluster than the roughly 640-donor mean. The earlier analysis of 450 to 700 of the donors excluded approximately 15 rarely observed V segments, including chromosome 9 orphons, because counts were too low. The cohort was sequenced for TCR beta chains only, and without alpha or paired-chain data the features that could be detected were limited. A later analysis associated 15,000 or so TCR beta sequences with specific HLA alleles at a false discovery rate of 0.05. It was suggested by the authors that the approach could potentially be generalized to other disease states and immunological phenotypes. Correlated functional status among segregating V segments might reflect linkage disequilibrium, but an unknown experimental factor could not be ruled out. Most TCR sequences were observed very rarely across donors, whereas some public TCRs were present in many individuals. V-gene and J-gene trimming of TCR beta chains was associated with a missense DCLRE1C variant in a later genetic analysis, and the association was replicated in an independent cohort. When HLA alleles, especially DR and DQ, strongly co-occurred, TCR associations were difficult to assign to individual alleles. An earlier analysis of some 590 of the donors showed that most TCR beta V segments appeared in productive rearrangements either about 90% or about 30% of the time, which broadly matched IMGT annotations. The classifier was reported to diagnose cytomegalovirus status with high specificity and sensitivity in both the original and validation cohorts. In a later analysis, HLA-associated TCR beta chains were found to be more clonally expanded and to have lower generation probabilities than equally common non-associated chains. Because the 87-base-pair reads could not distinguish some IMGT-functional V segments, including TRBV6-2 and TRBV6-3, those segments were excluded. According to a later analysis, parvovirus B19, influenza, CMV and Epstein-Barr virus appeared linked to several top co-occurrence clusters. Because HLA typing was unavailable for some donors at each locus, only the typed subset was used in association tests.

The cohort was made up of approximately 700 healthy bone marrow donors. Cohort members were all nominally healthy when sampled, although unrecorded immune exposures were likely present. The donor was CMV seropositive and belonged to the group of about 290 seropositive cohort members. A peripheral blood sample was collected from each donor, and TCR beta sequencing was performed on peripheral blood mononuclear cells. The Qiagen DNeasy Blood Extraction Kit was used to extract genomic DNA from the blood cell samples. To prepare the library, the immunoSEQ multiplex PCR assay was applied. For the multiplex PCR, a mixture combining 60 forward primers for TCR Vbeta segments and 13 reverse primers for TCR Jbeta segments was used. Amplification of the CDR3 region of rearranged TCR beta genes was performed with a multiplex PCR assay on genomic DNA. Amplified TCR beta libraries were sequenced as 87-base-pair reads on the Illumina HiSeq System. In the paper's pipeline: In a later analysis, some 80 million unique TCR beta chains were counted across the 500 to 850 repertoires, and roughly 10 million of these chains were shared by at least two donors. To remove PCR and sequencing errors, raw reads were error-corrected and collapsed into unique sequences using a nearest-neighbor algorithm that merged closely related sequences. V, D and J gene segments were assigned by aligning CDR3 sequences to IMGT reference sequences. For a sequence to be retained, a match of at least six nucleotides was required to both a V gene segment and a J gene segment. Rearrangements were classified as productive when the CDR3 lacked stop codons and remained in frame with V and J, and all other rearrangements were classified as non-productive. CDR3 was defined by IMGT convention, running from the second conserved V-encoded cysteine to the conserved J-encoded phenylalanine. The earlier analysis of about 640 of the donors excluded any sequence lacking an unambiguous match to a single V gene segment. An earlier analysis of 587 of the donors called V segments functional above 56.7% productive rearrangements and segregating when the between-donor standard deviation exceeded 5%. A statistical classification framework was developed to diagnose cytomegalovirus status using the catalog of TCR beta chain sequences. In a later analysis, V and J genes were assigned by comparing TCR nucleotide sequences against IMGT/GENE-DB human TR gene sequences. The TCRdist pipeline was used in a later analysis to assign CDR3 sequences and most-parsimonious VDJ recombination scenarios. In a later analysis, each TCR beta chain was defined by its CDR3 amino acid sequence together with its V-gene family, and reads without a unique V-gene family were excluded. To address suspected cross-contamination and a sequencing artifact, a later analysis removed a few hundred highly shared, low-generation-probability nucleotide sequences. In a later analysis, a clonal expansion index was calculated for each public chain from normalized within-repertoire ranks of inferred template counts. A later analysis computed generation probabilities with a VDJ recombination model fitted to out-of-frame rearrangements, and checked the results against IGoR. In a later analysis, TCR-TCR, TCR-HLA and TCR-CMV co-occurrence was scored with hypergeometric tests, and a repertoire-size bias correction was applied to TCR pairs. A later analysis estimated false discovery rates by permuting HLA or CMV assignments 20 times. In a later analysis, co-occurring TCRs were grouped using DBSCAN, with TCRdist sequence similarity added in when clustering inside HLA-allele-positive subsets. For co-occurrence clustering, repertoires with fewer than 30,000 or more than 120,000 public chains were excluded, along with five repertoires with anomalous nucleotide sharing. The table was pulled from immuneACCESS by TCRdb, which kept in-frame rearrangements only. Such tables lose some clones; where checked, under half of the loss comes from unresolved V genes, and the rest has no known cause. D and trimming were read from the DNA, whereas the V and J calls and clone size are those reported in that table. The sample table contains under 200,000 clones; only one count was recorded for 60% to 80% of them. The ten largest clones add up to more than 3.5% of the sample.

The cysteine opens and the phenylalanine closes a CDR3 of 14 amino acids. The CDR3 DNA has 42 bases and is translated from base 1. A distance of 12 bases separates the germline ends of V and J, which lose 1 base and 5 bases respectively. Based on the germline V gene, the CDR1 and CDR2 sequences are ENHRY and SYGVKD. This sequence originates from a young man in good health and CMV-seropositive. In this chain, TRBV10-3 is recombined with TRBJ2-7, with a tentative D gene TRBD1 over 7 matching bases. Sequencing used PBMCs. The CDR3 is CAISELGGGDEQYF. The DNA sequence is as follows: TGTGCCATCAGTGAGTTAGGAGGGGGCGACGAGCAGTACTTC.